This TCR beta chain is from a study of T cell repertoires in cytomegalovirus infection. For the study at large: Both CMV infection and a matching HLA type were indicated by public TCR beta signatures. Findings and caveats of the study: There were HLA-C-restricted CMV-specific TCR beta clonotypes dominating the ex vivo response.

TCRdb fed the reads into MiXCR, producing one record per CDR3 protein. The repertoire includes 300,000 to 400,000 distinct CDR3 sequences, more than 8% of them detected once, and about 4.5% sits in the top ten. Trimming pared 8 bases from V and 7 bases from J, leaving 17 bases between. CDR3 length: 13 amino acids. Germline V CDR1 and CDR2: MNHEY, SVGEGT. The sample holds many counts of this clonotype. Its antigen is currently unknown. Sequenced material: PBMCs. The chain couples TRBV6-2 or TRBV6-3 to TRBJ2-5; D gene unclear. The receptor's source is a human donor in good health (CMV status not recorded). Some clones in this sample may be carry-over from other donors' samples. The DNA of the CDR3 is TGTGCCAGCCAGTTAGGCTCTGTGGGGACCCAGTACTTC. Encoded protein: CASQLGSVGTQYF.